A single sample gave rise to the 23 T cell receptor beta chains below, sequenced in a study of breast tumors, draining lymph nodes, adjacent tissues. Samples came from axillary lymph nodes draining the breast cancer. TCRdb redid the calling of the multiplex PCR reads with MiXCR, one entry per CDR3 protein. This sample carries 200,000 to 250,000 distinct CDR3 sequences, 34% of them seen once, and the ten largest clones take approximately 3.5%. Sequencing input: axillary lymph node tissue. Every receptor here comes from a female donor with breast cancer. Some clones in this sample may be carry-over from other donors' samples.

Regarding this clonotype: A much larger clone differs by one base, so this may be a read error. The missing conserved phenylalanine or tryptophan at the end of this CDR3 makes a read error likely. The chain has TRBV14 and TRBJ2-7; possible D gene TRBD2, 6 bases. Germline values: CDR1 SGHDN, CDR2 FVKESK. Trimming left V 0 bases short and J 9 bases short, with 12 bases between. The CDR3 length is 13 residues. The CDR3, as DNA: TGTGCCAGCAGCCAAGATTTGGAGGGGCGGCAGTACTCC. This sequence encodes CASSQDLEGRQYS.

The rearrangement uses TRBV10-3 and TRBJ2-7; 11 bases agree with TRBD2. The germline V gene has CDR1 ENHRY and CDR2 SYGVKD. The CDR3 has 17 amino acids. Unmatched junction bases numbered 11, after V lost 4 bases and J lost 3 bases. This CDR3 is CAISAPNGGTSGYEQYF. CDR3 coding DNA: TGTGCCATCAGTGCCCCAAATGGGGGGACTAGCGGCTACGAGCAGTACTTC.

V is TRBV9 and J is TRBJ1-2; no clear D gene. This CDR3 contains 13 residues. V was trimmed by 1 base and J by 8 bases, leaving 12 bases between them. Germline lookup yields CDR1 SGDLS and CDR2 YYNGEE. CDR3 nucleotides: TGTGCCAGCAGCGTACGGGGTAAAGACGGCTACACCTTC. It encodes CASSVRGKDGYTF.

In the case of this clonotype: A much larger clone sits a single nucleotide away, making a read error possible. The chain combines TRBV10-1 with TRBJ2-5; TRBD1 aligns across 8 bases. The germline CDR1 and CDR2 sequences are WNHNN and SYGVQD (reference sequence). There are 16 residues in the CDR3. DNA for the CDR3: TGTGCCAGCAGTCCTGACAGGGGTCGGGGACAAGAGACCCAGTACTTC. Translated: CASSPDRGRGQETQYF.

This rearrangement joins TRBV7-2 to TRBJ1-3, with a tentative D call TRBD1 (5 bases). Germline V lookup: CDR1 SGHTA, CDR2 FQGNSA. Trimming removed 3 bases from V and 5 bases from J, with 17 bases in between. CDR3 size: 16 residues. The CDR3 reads CASSFHPLGGRNTIYF. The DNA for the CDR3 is TGTGCCAGCAGCTTTCACCCTCTTGGGGGAAGAAACACCATATATTTT.

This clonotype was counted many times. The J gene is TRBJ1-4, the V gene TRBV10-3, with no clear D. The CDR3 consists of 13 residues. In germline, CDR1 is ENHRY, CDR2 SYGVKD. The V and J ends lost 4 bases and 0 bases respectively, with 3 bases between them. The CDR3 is CAISAATNEKLFF. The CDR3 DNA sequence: TGTGCCATCAGTGCTGCAACTAATGAAAAACTGTTTTTT.

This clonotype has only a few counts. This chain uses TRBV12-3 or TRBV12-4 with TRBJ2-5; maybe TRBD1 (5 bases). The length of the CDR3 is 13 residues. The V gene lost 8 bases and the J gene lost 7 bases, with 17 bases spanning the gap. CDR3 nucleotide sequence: TGTGCCAGCGGTCAGACCAGGGAAGTGACCCAGTACTTC. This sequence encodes CASGQTREVTQYF.

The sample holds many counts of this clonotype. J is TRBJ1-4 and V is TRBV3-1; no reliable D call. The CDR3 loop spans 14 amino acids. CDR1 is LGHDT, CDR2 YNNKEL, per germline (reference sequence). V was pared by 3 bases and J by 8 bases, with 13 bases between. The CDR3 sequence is CASSQNVGWEKLFF. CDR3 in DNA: TGTGCCAGCAGCCAGAATGTTGGGTGGGAAAAACTGTTTTTT.

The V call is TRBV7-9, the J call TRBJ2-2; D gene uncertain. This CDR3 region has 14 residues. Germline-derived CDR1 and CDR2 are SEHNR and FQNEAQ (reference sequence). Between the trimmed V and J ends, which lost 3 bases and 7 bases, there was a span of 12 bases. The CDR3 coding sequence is TGTGCCAGCAGCTTGGGTCCGGACGTCGGGGAGCTGTTTTTT. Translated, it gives CASSLGPDVGELFF.

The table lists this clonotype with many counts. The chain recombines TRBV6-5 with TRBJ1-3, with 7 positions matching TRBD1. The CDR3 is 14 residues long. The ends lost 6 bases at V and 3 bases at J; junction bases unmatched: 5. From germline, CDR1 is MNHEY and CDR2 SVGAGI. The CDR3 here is CASRTWTGGNTIYF. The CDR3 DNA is TGTGCCAGCAGAACTTGGACAGGTGGAAACACCATATATTTT.

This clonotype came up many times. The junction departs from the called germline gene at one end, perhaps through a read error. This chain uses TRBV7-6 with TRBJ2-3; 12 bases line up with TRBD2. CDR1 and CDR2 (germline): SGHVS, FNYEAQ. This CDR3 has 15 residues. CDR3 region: CASSLTSGSKDTQYF. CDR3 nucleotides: TGTGCCAGCAGCTTGACTAGCGGGAGCAAAGATACGCAGTATTTT. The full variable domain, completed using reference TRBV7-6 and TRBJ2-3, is GAGVSQSPRYKVTKRGQDVALRCDPISGHVSLYWYRQALGQGPEFLTYFNYEAQQDKSGLPNDRFSAERPEGSISTLTIQRTEQRDSAMYRCASSLTSGSKDTQYFGPGTRLTVL.

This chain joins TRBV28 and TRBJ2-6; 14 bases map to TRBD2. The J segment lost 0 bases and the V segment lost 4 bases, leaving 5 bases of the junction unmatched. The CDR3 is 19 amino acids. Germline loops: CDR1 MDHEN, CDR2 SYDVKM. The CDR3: CASSSRGTSGSSGANVLTF. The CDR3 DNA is TGTGCCAGCAGTTCCAGGGGGACTAGCGGGAGCTCTGGGGCCAACGTCCTGACTTTC.

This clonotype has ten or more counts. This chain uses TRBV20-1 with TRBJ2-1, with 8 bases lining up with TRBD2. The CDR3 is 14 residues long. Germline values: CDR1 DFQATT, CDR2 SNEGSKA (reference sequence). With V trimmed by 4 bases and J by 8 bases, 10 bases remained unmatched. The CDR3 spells CSATGTRVLYEQFF. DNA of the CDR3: TGCAGTGCTACCGGGACTAGAGTGTTGTATGAGCAGTTCTTC.

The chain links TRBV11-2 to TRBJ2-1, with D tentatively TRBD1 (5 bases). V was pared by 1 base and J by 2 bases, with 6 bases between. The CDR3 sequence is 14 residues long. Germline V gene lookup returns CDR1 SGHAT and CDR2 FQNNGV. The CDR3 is CASSLVGPYNEQFF. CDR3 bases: TGTGCCAGCAGCTTAGTGGGGCCCTACAATGAGCAGTTCTTC.

The CDR3, as DNA: TGCAGCGTTCCACGCGGGGCAGGGAACAATTCACCCCTCCACTTT. This encodes CSVPRGAGNNSPLHF. The V gene is TRBV29-1, the J gene TRBJ1-6; tentatively, D is TRBD1 (5 bases). The V and J ends lost 5 bases and 7 bases respectively, with 18 bases between them. Germline V gives CDR1 SQVTM, CDR2 ANQGSEA. The CDR3 is 15 residues long.

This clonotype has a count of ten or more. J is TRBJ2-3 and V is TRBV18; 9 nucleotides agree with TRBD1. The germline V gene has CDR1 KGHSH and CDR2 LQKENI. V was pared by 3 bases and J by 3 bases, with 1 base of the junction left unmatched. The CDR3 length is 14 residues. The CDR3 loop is CASSPTGGTDTQYF. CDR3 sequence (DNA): TGTGCCAGCTCACCGACAGGGGGTACAGATACGCAGTATTTT.

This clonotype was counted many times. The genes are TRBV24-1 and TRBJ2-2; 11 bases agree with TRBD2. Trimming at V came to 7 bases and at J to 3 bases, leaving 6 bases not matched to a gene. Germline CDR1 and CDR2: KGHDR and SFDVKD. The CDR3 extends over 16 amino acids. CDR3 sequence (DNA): TGTGCCACCAGCACAACTAGCGGGAGTGACACCGGGGAGCTGTTTTTT. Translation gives CATSTTSGSDTGELFF.

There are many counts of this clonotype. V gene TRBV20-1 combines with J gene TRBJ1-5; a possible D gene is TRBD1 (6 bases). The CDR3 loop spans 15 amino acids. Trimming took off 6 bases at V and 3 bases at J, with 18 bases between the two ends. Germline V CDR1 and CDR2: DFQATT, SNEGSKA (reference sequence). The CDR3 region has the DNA TGCAGTGCCCTCATCATGGGGGCCTACAATCAGCCCCAGCATTTT. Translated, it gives CSALIMGAYNQPQHF.

CDR3 sequence (DNA): TGTGCCAGCAGTTACGCAGCTAACTATGGCTACACCTTC. Translated: CASSYAANYGYTF. V is TRBV6-2 or TRBV6-3 and J is TRBJ1-2; D gene uncertain. The CDR3 is 13 amino acids. The V and J ends lost 2 bases and 0 bases respectively, with 4 bases between them. CDR1 and CDR2 from the germline V gene are MNHEY and SVGEGT.

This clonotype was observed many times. This CDR3 reads CASSGTGTGDSYNEQFF. The CDR3 DNA follows: TGTGCCAGCAGCGGCACAGGGACCGGGGACTCCTACAATGAGCAGTTCTTC. The chain joins TRBV12-3 or TRBV12-4 to TRBJ2-1; D possibly corresponds to TRBD1 (6 bases). V dropped 6 bases and J dropped 0 bases, with 18 bases sitting between them. The CDR3 has 17 amino acids.

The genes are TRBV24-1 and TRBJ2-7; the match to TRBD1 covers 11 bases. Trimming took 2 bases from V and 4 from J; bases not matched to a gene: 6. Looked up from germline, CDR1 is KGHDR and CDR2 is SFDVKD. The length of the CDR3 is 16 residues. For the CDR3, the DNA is TGTGCCACCAGTGATTCGGGACAGGGGGTTCGATACGAGCAGTACTTC. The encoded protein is CATSDSGQGVRYEQYF.

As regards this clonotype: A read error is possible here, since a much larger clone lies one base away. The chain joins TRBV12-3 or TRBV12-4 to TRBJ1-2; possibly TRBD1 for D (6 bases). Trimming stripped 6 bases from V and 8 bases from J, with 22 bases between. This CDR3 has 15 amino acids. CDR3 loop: CASSRRDTLSGGYTF. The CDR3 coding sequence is TGTGCCAGCAGCCGCCGGGACACCCTGTCGGGCGGCTACACCTTC.

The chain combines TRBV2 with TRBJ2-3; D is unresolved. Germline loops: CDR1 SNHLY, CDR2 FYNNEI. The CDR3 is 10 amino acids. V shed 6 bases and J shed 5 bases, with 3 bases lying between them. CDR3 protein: CASRRDTQYF. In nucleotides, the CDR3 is TGTGCCAGCAGGCGAGATACGCAGTATTTT.